A single sample is the source of the 22 T cell receptor beta chains below, sequenced in a study of blood T cell repertoires in COVID-19. The table came from immunoSEQ multiplex PCR; TCRdb's copy has only in-frame clones and leaves some out. The data contain 100,000 to 150,000 clones, approximately 83% of them singletons. Sequenced: peripheral blood. The origin of the receptors is a woman aged 50 to 60 with acute or convalescent COVID-19.

The chain employs TRBV9 and TRBJ2-7, with D hard to call. V was clipped by 0 bases and J by 5 bases, with 6 bases between them. The CDR3 length is 12 residues. The germline V gene has CDR1 SGDLS and CDR2 YYNGEE. As DNA, the CDR3 is TGTGCCAGCAGCGTAGGTAATCACGAGCAGTACTTC. Residues: CASSVGNHEQYF.

V and J are TRBV9 and TRBJ1-3; D remains unclear. With 4 bases removed from V and 3 bases from J, the gap between germline ends came to 14 bases. This CDR3 is 15 amino acids long. CDR1 SGDLS and CDR2 YYNGEE come from the germline V gene. DNA of the CDR3: TGTGCCAGCAGCACCACCACTTCCTTTGGAAACACCATATATTTT. Translating it yields CASSTTTSFGNTIYF.

The chain uses TRBV14 and TRBJ1-1; 7 bases are shared with TRBD1. This CDR3 contains 13 residues. J lost 7 bases, V lost 2 bases, and 4 bases had no gene match. Per the germline V gene, CDR1 is SGHDN and CDR2 is FVKESK. CDR3 sequence (DNA): TGTGCCAGCAGCCAACGACAGGGACATGAAGCTTTCTTT. This sequence encodes CASSQRQGHEAFF.

This sequence joins TRBV30 and TRBJ2-3; D is perhaps TRBD2 (6 bases). This CDR3 has 15 residues. V was shortened by 4 bases and J by 3 bases, with 17 bases between the two germline ends. CDR1 is GTSNPN, CDR2 SVGIG, per germline (reference sequence). CDR3 sequence (DNA): TGTGCCTGGACCCCCGGAGGGATCGGTACAGATACGCAGTATTTT. This sequence encodes CAWTPGGIGTDTQYF.

V is TRBV5-1 and J is TRBJ1-1; D possibly corresponds to TRBD1 (6 bases). The CDR3 has 14 amino acids. Germline values: CDR1 SGHRS, CDR2 YFSETQ. V lost 5 bases, J lost 1 base, and 12 bases lay in between. The CDR3 nucleotides read TGCGCCAGCAGTCAGAGGGGACAGAACACTGAAGCTTTCTTT. As protein: CASSQRGQNTEAFF.

The chain combines TRBV3-1 (or the pseudogene TRBV3-2) with TRBJ2-3; TRBD2 aligns across 9 bases. Losses at the gene ends were 8 bases for V and 1 base for J; bases not matched to a gene: 7. Germline loops: CDR1 LGHDT, CDR2 YNNKEL (reference sequence). CDR3 length: 15 residues. This CDR3 is CASGLLAGGTDTQYF. In nucleotides, the CDR3 is TGTGCCAGCGGTTTACTAGCGGGCGGCACAGATACGCAGTATTTT.

This rearrangement joins TRBV5-1 to TRBJ2-7; 7 bases agree with TRBD2. The CDR3 runs 15 residues. The germline V gene has CDR1 SGHRS and CDR2 YFSETQ. After removal of 2 bases from V and 0 bases from J, the junction contained 5 bases not matched to a gene. The CDR3 sequence is CASSFRGDHSYEQYF. CDR3 nucleotides: TGCGCCAGCAGCTTCCGGGGGGACCACTCCTACGAGCAGTACTTC.

Concerning this clone: The same CDR3 can be traced to other DNA sequences in this sample. The gene calls are TRBV19 and TRBJ1-2; tentative D call: TRBD1 (5 bases). CDR3 length equals 13 residues. V lost 3 bases to trimming and J lost 5 bases, with 10 bases between them. The germline V gene has CDR1 LNHDA and CDR2 SQIVND (reference sequence). The DNA for the CDR3 is TGTGCCAGTAGTATTCGGGCAGGGTATGGCTACACCTTC. It translates to CASSIRAGYGYTF.

CDR3 protein: CASSQRQGREQFF. In nucleotides, the CDR3 is TGTGCCAGCAGTCAAAGACAGGGTAGGGAGCAGTTCTTC. The chain combines TRBV6-5 with TRBJ2-1; 7 bases agree with TRBD1. Looked up from germline, CDR1 is MNHEY and CDR2 is SVGAGI. V lost 5 bases and J lost 10; bases outside the gene matches: 8. The CDR3 consists of 13 residues.

The chain is built from TRBV3-1 (or the pseudogene TRBV3-2) and TRBJ1-1; TRBD1 matches 7 bases. CDR1 LGHDT and CDR2 YNNKEL come from the germline V gene (reference sequence). After removal of 3 bases from V and 8 bases from J, the junction contained 9 bases not matched to a gene. The CDR3 runs 14 residues. DNA for the CDR3: TGTGCCAGCAGCCACAGGGGACAGCTCCCCGAAGCTTTCTTT. This sequence encodes CASSHRGQLPEAFF.

This clone has just one count. This sequence joins TRBV30 and TRBJ2-2; TRBD1 matches at 9 bases. Germline assignment: CDR1 GTSNPN and CDR2 SVGIG (reference sequence). The CDR3 is 15 amino acids. V shed 2 bases, J shed 1 base, and the junction held 2 bases outside the gene matches. CDR3: CAWSTGQGNTGELFF. The CDR3 bases are TGTGCCTGGAGTACGGGACAGGGGAACACCGGGGAGCTGTTTTTT. Full variable domain (missing parts from reference TRBV30 and TRBJ2-2): SQTIHQWPATLVQPVGSPLSLECTVEGTSNPNLYWYRQAAGRGLQLLFYSVGIGQISSEVPQNLSASRPQDRQFILSSKKLLLSDSGFYLCAWSTGQGNTGELFFGEGSRLTVL.

There are a few counts of this clone. V usage is TRBV5-6 and J usage is TRBJ1-2, with 7 bases fitting TRBD1. This CDR3 has 15 residues. The ends lost 5 bases at V and 8 bases at J; junction bases unmatched: 15. The germline CDR1 and CDR2 sequences are SGHDT and YYEEEE. DNA of the CDR3: TGTGCCAGCAGTCCAGGGATGGGACAGACGGGGGGCTACACCTTC. It is translated as CASSPGMGQTGGYTF.

V and J are TRBV18 and TRBJ2-3, with 11 positions matching TRBD1. V dropped 6 bases and J dropped 6; count of bases not matched to a gene: 8. Germline assignment: CDR1 KGHSH and CDR2 LQKENI. CDR3 length: 15 amino acids. This CDR3 reads CASSLDRGRRDTQYF. In DNA form, the CDR3 reads TGTGCCAGCTCTTTGGACAGGGGGCGAAGGGATACGCAGTATTTT.

The chain carries TRBV7-9 and TRBJ2-3; TRBD1 matches 11 bases. The CDR3 length is 16 residues. Trimming took 5 bases from V and 2 from J; bases not matched to a gene: 6. Germline CDR1 SEHNR, CDR2 FQNEAQ (reference sequence). The CDR3 spells CASSPGTGGDTDTQYF. The CDR3, as DNA: TGTGCCAGCAGCCCAGGGACAGGGGGTGACACAGATACGCAGTATTTT.

The V gene is TRBV19, the J gene TRBJ1-6; perhaps TRBD1 as D (5 bases). The CDR3 has 16 amino acids. Germline lookup yields CDR1 LNHDA and CDR2 SQIVND (reference sequence). V lost 7 bases to trimming and J lost 3 bases, with 16 bases between them. For the CDR3, the DNA is TGTGCCAGTACCCTCGGAGGGGAGGGCTATAATTCACCCCTCCACTTT. Its translation is CASTLGGEGYNSPLHF. Full variable domain (remainder filled in from reference TRBV19 and TRBJ1-6): DGGITQSPKYLFRKEGQNVTLSCEQNLNHDAMYWYRQDPGQGLRLIYYSQIVNDFQKGDIAEGYSVSREKKESFPLTVTSAQKNPTAFYLCASTLGGEGYNSPLHFGNGTRLTVT.

The V and J genes are TRBV14 and TRBJ2-3; the D gene is possibly TRBD1 (6 bases). This CDR3 has 19 residues. V lost 0 bases and J 0 bases, leaving 19 bases between the germline ends. Germline CDR1 SGHDN, CDR2 FVKESK. The CDR3, as DNA: TGTGCCAGCAGCCAAGAATCGGGATGGCCAAGGGGGAGCACAGATACGCAGTATTTT. Protein product: CASSQESGWPRGSTDTQYF.

V usage is TRBV4-1 and J usage is TRBJ1-4; D may be TRBD1 (5 bases). CDR1 MGHRA and CDR2 YSYEKL come from the germline V gene. This CDR3 has 16 amino acids. V lost 0 bases and J lost 7, with 15 bases in between. CDR3 sequence (DNA): TGCGCCAGCAGCCAAGATTCCGGGACTAGGAGTGAAAAACTGTTTTTT. Its translation: CASSQDSGTRSEKLFF.

The gene calls are TRBV25-1 and TRBJ2-7, with 7 bases lining up with TRBD2. The germline CDR1 and CDR2 sequences are MGHDK and SYGVNS. Unmatched junction bases numbered 7, after V lost 2 bases and J lost 3 bases. This CDR3 has 15 residues. CDR3 protein: CASSEPGGRSYEQYF. In DNA form, the CDR3 reads TGTGCCAGCAGTGAACCGGGGGGTAGAAGCTACGAGCAGTACTTC.

The chain carries TRBV5-1 and TRBJ1-4; TRBD1 might be the D (6 bases). The CDR3 length is 14 residues. From germline, CDR1 is SGHRS and CDR2 YFSETQ. V lost 5 bases to trimming and J lost 7 bases, with 15 bases between them. In nucleotides, the CDR3 is TGCGCCAGCAGTCTACAGGGTGAGGGTGAAAAACTGTTTTTT. Its protein is CASSLQGEGEKLFF.

V gene TRBV28 combines with J gene TRBJ2-1, with a tentative D call TRBD1 (5 bases). The CDR3 consists of 11 residues. CDR1 is MDHEN, CDR2 SYDVKM, per germline. V was pared by 7 bases and J by 9 bases, with 10 bases between. CDR3 residues: CASNVRGEQFF. The CDR3 coding sequence is TGTGCCAGCAATGTTAGGGGTGAGCAGTTCTTC.

This clone was seen only once. The rearrangement joins TRBV19 to TRBJ1-1, with D perhaps matching TRBD1 (5 bases). Germline V gene data show CDR1 as LNHDA and CDR2 as SQIVND (reference sequence). Trimming cost V 3 bases and J 5 bases, with 25 bases left between them. This CDR3 region has 18 residues. The CDR3 DNA is TGTGCCAGTAGTATGAGGAGGCGCGGGGCAGGCCAGCTGACTGAAGCTTTCTTT. It is translated as CASSMRRRGAGQLTEAFF.

This chain joins TRBV2 and TRBJ1-3, with D possibly TRBD1 on 6 matching bases. The length of the CDR3 is 16 residues. In germline, CDR1 is SNHLY, CDR2 FYNNEI. V was trimmed by 11 bases and J by 0 bases, leaving 20 bases between them. The CDR3 loop reads CAGGSGGSSSGNTIYF. The DNA for the CDR3 is TGTGCCGGTGGGAGTGGGGGCTCAAGCTCTGGAAACACCATATATTTT.